These 17 T cell receptor beta chains were all obtained from the same sample, sequenced in a study of HIV-infected patients and healthy controls. About 540 ng RNA was reverse transcribed with alpha and beta constant-region primers. Each of the alpha and beta chains got its own library through chain-specific third strand synthesis with indices. TCRdb re-called the 5' RACE reads through MiXCR, storing one row per CDR3 protein. This sample has under 7,000 distinct CDR3 sequences; about 8.6% occur once, and the top ten carry over 20%. Roughly three months, about 14 weeks, into antiretroviral therapy, follow-up blood was collected. The repertoire came from unfractionated whole blood and reflected all unsorted peripheral T cells. The specimen was blood, collected during antiretroviral therapy. Source of these receptors: an adult with HIV infection.

The sample holds many counts of this clonotype. The chain uses TRBV11-2 and TRBJ1-3; D is undetermined. CDR1 is SGHAT, CDR2 FQNNGV, per germline. V lost 2 bases, J lost 4 bases, and 9 bases lay in between. This CDR3 region has 14 residues. CDR3 amino acids: CASSLFTLGNTIYF. In nucleotides, the CDR3 is TGTGCCAGCAGCTTATTTACTTTAGGAAACACCATATATTTT. Drawing the rest from reference TRBV11-2 and TRBJ1-3, the complete variable domain is EAGVAQSPRYKIIEKRQSVAFWCNPISGHATLYWYQQILGQGPKLLIQFQNNGVVDDSQLPKDRFSAERLKGVDSTLKIQPAKLEDSAVYLCASSLFTLGNTIYFGEGSWLTVV.

This clonotype was recorded many times. The rearrangement links TRBV15 to TRBJ1-5, with a possible D match to TRBD1 (5 bases). Germline V lookup: CDR1 LNHNV, CDR2 YYDKDF (reference sequence). With 1 base removed from V and 2 bases from J, the gap between germline ends came to 9 bases. The CDR3 contains 15 residues. The CDR3 here is CATSRVGGGNQPQHF. The CDR3 bases are TGTGCCACCAGCAGAGTCGGGGGTGGCAATCAGCCCCAGCATTTT. The full variable domain, its missing parts supplied by reference TRBV15 and TRBJ1-5, is DAMVIQNPRYQVTQFGKPVTLSCSQTLNHNVMYWYQQKSSQAPKLLFHYYDKDFNNEADTPDNFQSRRPNTSFCFLDIRSPGLGDTAMYLCATSRVGGGNQPQHFGDGTRLSIL.

There are many counts of this clonotype. This chain connects TRBV6-5 to TRBJ2-7; 12 nucleotides match TRBD2. The CDR3 runs 13 residues. Trimming removed 7 bases from V and 6 bases from J; junction bases left unmatched: 4. The V gene's germline CDR1 is MNHEY and CDR2 SVGAGI. In nucleotides, the CDR3 is TGTGCCAGCACCCCACTAGCGGGAGGCGAGCAGTACTTC. Translation gives CASTPLAGGEQYF.

CDR3: CASSLSGATGGRGYTF. As DNA, the CDR3 is TGTGCCAGCAGTTTATCCGGGGCTACCGGTGGACGCGGCTACACCTTC. The genes are TRBV12-3 or TRBV12-4 and TRBJ1-2; D might be TRBD1 (5 bases). CDR3 length equals 16 residues. Trimming stripped 2 bases from V and 8 bases from J, with 21 bases between.

This clonotype appeared many times. The rearrangement joins TRBV28 to TRBJ1-4; weak D call: TRBD1 (5 bases). Trimming removed 7 bases from V and 6 bases from J, with 21 bases in between. The CDR3 spans 16 residues. Germline V gene lookup returns CDR1 MDHEN and CDR2 SYDVKM. As DNA, the CDR3 is TGTGCCAGCACCCCTTTGGGAGGGGAGGTGGATGAAAAACTGTTTTTT. Amino acids: CASTPLGGEVDEKLFF.

This clonotype is medium-sized by share. The CDR3 loop is CASSYGQIDEQFF. The DNA for the CDR3 is TGTGCCAGCAGTTATGGCCAGATCGATGAGCAGTTCTTC. The chain carries TRBV28 and TRBJ2-1; D unresolved. V lost 4 bases and J 8 bases, leaving 12 bases between the germline ends. CDR1 is MDHEN and CDR2 is SYDVKM in the germline V gene. This CDR3 has 13 residues.

By share, this clonotype counts as medium-sized. The gene calls are TRBV18 and TRBJ1-1; D is unresolved. Trimming removed 2 bases from V and 1 base from J, with 8 bases in between. This CDR3 has 14 amino acids. Germline assignment: CDR1 KGHSH and CDR2 LQKENI. The CDR3 DNA is TGTGCCAGCTCACCAGACACCCAGAACACTGAAGCTTTCTTT. Its protein product is CASSPDTQNTEAFF.

This clonotype has more than one count but fewer than ten. The chain carries TRBV3-1 and TRBJ2-7, with TRBD1 matching over 10 bases. With V trimmed by 4 bases and J by 4 bases, 7 bases remained unmatched. This CDR3 comprises 15 residues. CDR1 LGHDT and CDR2 YNNKEL come from the germline V gene (reference sequence). CDR3 in DNA: TGTGCCAGCAGCCGCCCCGGACAGGGGGTTTACGAGCAGTACTTC. Translating it yields CASSRPGQGVYEQYF.

In this sample, this clonotype turned up many times. This chain connects TRBV7-2 to TRBJ1-1; 9 bases are a match to TRBD1. This CDR3 is 16 amino acids long. Trimming cost V 2 bases and J 0 bases; bases outside gene matches: 4. Germline V lookup: CDR1 SGHTA, CDR2 FQGNSA. The CDR3: CASSLNDRGVNTEAFF. In DNA form, the CDR3 reads TGTGCCAGCAGCTTAAATGACAGGGGGGTGAACACTGAAGCTTTCTTT.

This clonotype is classed as medium-sized. The rearrangement uses TRBV28 and TRBJ1-6; perhaps TRBD1 as D (5 bases). CDR1 is MDHEN, CDR2 SYDVKM, per germline. V was pared by 6 bases and J by 7 bases, with 25 bases between. CDR3 length: 18 residues. CDR3 nucleotide sequence: TGTGCCAGCAGCCTTCCCAGGGTATTCAGCAGCGGGAATTCACCCCTCCACTTT. This codes for CASSLPRVFSSGNSPLHF.

This clonotype was seen only a few times. This sequence joins TRBV19 and TRBJ1-6, with no clear D. This CDR3 region has 15 residues. Trimming removed 5 bases from V and 7 bases from J, with 15 bases in between. The germline V gene has CDR1 LNHDA and CDR2 SQIVND (reference sequence). CDR3 coding DNA: TGTGCCAGTAGTCAACGGGAGAGGGTAAATTCACCCCTCCACTTT. Its translation is CASSQRERVNSPLHF.

By its share, this clonotype is medium-sized (0.01 to 0.1%). The chain combines TRBV7-6 with TRBJ2-1; 10 bases line up with TRBD2. The germline V gene encodes CDR1 SGHVS and CDR2 FNYEAQ. The trim removed 6 bases at V and 0 bases at J, leaving 14 bases unmatched. This CDR3 spans 19 amino acids. The CDR3 protein is CASSYSIPGLAISYNEQFF. The CDR3 DNA reads as TGTGCCAGCAGTTACAGCATTCCGGGACTAGCGATCTCCTACAATGAGCAGTTCTTC.

In this sample, this clonotype is medium-sized. The rearrangement uses TRBV24-1 and TRBJ1-2; D gene uncertain. Germline V gives CDR1 KGHDR, CDR2 SFDVKD. V shed 2 bases and J shed 6 bases, with 15 bases lying between them. The CDR3 has 15 amino acids. For the CDR3, the DNA is TGTGCCACCAGTGATTCCGGACTCCTGGTTAATGGCTACACCTTC. This gives the protein CATSDSGLLVNGYTF.

Within the sample, this clonotype is medium-sized. The genes are TRBV28 and TRBJ2-3, with D tentatively TRBD2 (6 bases). The germline V gene encodes CDR1 MDHEN and CDR2 SYDVKM. V was cut by 2 bases and J by 0 bases, with 12 bases left in between. The CDR3 runs to 16 residues. DNA of the CDR3: TGTGCCAGCAGTTTAAAGGCCGGGAGAAGCACAGATACGCAGTATTTT. It yields the protein CASSLKAGRSTDTQYF.

By its share, this clonotype is medium-sized. The chain has TRBV28 and TRBJ1-3; no reliable D call. V was shortened by 7 bases and J by 0 bases, with 13 bases between the two germline ends. Per germline, CDR1 MDHEN and CDR2 SYDVKM. The CDR3 spans 15 residues. The CDR3 DNA reads TGTGCCAGCACCACGACGGTTCCCTCTGGAAACACCATATATTTT. It yields the protein CASTTTVPSGNTIYF.

The V and J genes are TRBV28 and TRBJ1-3; D is ambiguous. In germline, CDR1 is MDHEN, CDR2 SYDVKM. The length of the CDR3 is 16 residues. With 1 base removed from V and 0 bases from J, the gap between germline ends came to 10 bases. The CDR3 region is CASSLFGDFSGNTIYF. In nucleotides, the CDR3 is TGTGCCAGCAGTTTATTTGGTGATTTCTCTGGAAACACCATATATTTT.

This clonotype was found many times. The V and J genes are TRBV28 and TRBJ1-5; 7 bases agree with TRBD1. V lost 2 bases and J lost 7; bases outside the gene matches: 8. Germline CDR1 and CDR2: MDHEN and SYDVKM. This CDR3 contains 15 residues. The CDR3: CASSLPQGDRQPQHF. DNA of the CDR3: TGTGCCAGCAGTTTACCTCAGGGGGATCGACAGCCCCAGCATTTT.